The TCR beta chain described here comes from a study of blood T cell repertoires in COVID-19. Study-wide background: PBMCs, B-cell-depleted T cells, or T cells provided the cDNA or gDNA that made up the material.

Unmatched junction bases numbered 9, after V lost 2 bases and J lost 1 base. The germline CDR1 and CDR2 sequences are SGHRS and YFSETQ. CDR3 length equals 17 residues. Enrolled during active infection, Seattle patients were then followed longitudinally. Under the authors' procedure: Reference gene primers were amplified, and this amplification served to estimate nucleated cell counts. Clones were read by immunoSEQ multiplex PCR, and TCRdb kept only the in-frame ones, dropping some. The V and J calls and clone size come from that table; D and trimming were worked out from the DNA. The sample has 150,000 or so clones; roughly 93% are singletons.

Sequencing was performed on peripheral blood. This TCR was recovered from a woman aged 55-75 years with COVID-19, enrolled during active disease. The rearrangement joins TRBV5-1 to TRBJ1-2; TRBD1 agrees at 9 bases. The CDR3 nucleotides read TGCGCCAGCAGCTTCTCTGGGGGGACAGGGCATAACTATGGCTACACCTTC. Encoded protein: CASSFSGGTGHNYGYTF.